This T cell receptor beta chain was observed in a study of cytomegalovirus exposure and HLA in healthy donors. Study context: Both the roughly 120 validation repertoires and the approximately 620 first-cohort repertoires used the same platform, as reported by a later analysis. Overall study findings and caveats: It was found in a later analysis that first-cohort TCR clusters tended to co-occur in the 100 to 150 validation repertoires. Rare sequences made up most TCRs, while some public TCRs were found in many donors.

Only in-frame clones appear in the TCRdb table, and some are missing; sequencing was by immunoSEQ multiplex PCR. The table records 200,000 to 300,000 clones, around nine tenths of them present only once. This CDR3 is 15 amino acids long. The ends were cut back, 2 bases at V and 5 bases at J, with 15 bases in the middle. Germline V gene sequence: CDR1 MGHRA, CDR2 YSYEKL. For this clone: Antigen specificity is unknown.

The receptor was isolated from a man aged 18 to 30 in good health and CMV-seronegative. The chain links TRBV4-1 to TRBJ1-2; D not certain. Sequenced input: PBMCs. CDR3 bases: TGCGCCAGCAGCCAAAAGGAAACAGAGTCATATGGCTACACCTTC. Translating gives CASSQKETESYGYTF.